This T cell receptor (beta chain) was recorded in a study of shared clonotypes between healthy human individuals. Study background: Every donor yielded three CD4 naive, three CD4 memory, two CD8 naive and one CD8 memory plate.

CDR1 GTSNPN and CDR2 SVGIG come from the germline V gene (reference sequence). There are 14 residues in the CDR3. V was clipped by 4 bases and J by 0 bases, with 12 bases between them. Here immunoSEQ multiplex PCR was the method, and the copy in TCRdb shows in-frame clones only, minus some. The table includes about 1.5 million clones, 98% detected once. The chain recombines TRBV30 with TRBJ1-1, with no clear D. The source material was naive CD4+ T cells sorted from blood. The subset: CD45RA+ positively selected. The sequence derives from a man younger than 40 in good health. The CDR3 nucleotides read TGTGCCTGGACCCCGGGCAGTATGAACACTGAAGCTTTCTTT. This translates into CAWTPGSMNTEAFF.